Listed below are T cell receptor beta chains from one sample, sequenced in a study of cytomegalovirus exposure and HLA in healthy donors. Sequenced by immunoSEQ multiplex PCR; TCRdb stores in-frame clones only, minus some. The repertoire holds about 150,000 clones, approximately 84% seen once, with just under 30% in the top ten. The sample comprised PBMCs. The receptors come from a man under 40 in good health and CMV-seropositive. The CDR3 runs from the conserved cysteine through the conserved F or W. Each record gives: D gene, J gene, clone size, V gene, CDR3 DNA, CDR3 protein. The D gene is left open where the match is weak. Clone size is stated in some rows and not others, as once, few, many or a class when expanded.

NA	TRBJ1-2	NA	TRBV18	TGTGCCAGCTCAGAAGGGGTACCCTATGGCTACACCTTC	CASSEGVPYGYTF
TRBD1	TRBJ1-1	once	TRBV19	TGTGCCAGTAGTATGAGGGGTGGACGACAGGGTATAGGATCGAGCACTGAAGCTTTCTTT	CASSMRGGRQGIGSSTEAFF
TRBD2	TRBJ2-7	NA	TRBV5-1	TGCGCCAGCAGCTTAGGGACTAGCGGGAGCCACGAGCAGTACTTC	CASSLGTSGSHEQYF
TRBD1	TRBJ1-2	NA	TRBV10-2	TGCGCCAGCAGTTCGCAGGGGGTTTACTATGGCTACACCTTC	CASSSQGVYYGYTF
NA	TRBJ1-2	NA	TRBV28	TGTGCCAGCAGTTTAAGGAGGACCTATGGCTACACCTTC	CASSLRRTYGYTF
TRBD2	TRBJ2-7	NA	TRBV10-3	TGTGCCATCAGTGAAAGACTAGCGGGGGCTAGCTCCTACGAGCAGTACTTC	CAISERLAGASSYEQYF
NA	TRBJ2-3	NA	TRBV19	TGTGCCAGTAGTGAAGGGGTTCTTAGCACAGATACGCAGTATTTT	CASSEGVLSTDTQYF
TRBD1	TRBJ2-5	NA	TRBV2	TGTGCCAGCTCCAATCGGGGGACAGGCCAAGAGACCCAGTACTTC	CASSNRGTGQETQYF
TRBD1	TRBJ2-1	NA	TRBV19	TGTGCCAGTGCAAACCGGGACAGCCCCCGGGGTTACAATGAGCAGTTCTTC	CASANRDSPRGYNEQFF
TRBD1	TRBJ2-3	NA	TRBV19	TGTGCCAGCCGGGACAGGGATCGGGTTGACACGCAGTATTTT	CASRDRDRVDTQYF
TRBD2	TRBJ2-5	NA	TRBV27	TGTGCCAGCAGCTGGGGGCTAGCGGGAGCCTCTGGGGGAGAGACCCAGTACTTC	CASSWGLAGASGGETQYF